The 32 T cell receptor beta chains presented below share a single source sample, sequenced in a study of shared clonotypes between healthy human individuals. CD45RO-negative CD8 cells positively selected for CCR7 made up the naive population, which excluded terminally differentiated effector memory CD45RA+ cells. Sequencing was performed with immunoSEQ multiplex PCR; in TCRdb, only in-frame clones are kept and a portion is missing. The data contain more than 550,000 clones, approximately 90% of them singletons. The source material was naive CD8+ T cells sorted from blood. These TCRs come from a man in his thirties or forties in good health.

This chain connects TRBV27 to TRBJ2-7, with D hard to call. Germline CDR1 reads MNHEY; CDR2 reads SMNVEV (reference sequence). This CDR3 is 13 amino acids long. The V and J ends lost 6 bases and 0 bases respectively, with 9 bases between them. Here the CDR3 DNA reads TGTGCCAGCAGGACCCTGGGCTCCTACGAGCAGTACTTC. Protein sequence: CASRTLGSYEQYF.

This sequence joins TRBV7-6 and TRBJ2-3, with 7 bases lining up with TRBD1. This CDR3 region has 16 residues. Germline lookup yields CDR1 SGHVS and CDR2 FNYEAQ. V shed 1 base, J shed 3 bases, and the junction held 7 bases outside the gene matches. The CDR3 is CASSLVPTGTTDTQYF. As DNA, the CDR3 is TGTGCCAGCAGCTTAGTCCCGACAGGGACGACAGATACGCAGTATTTT.

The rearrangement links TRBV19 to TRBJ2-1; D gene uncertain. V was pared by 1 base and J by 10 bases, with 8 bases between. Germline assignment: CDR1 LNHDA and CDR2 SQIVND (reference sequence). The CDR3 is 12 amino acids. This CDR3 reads CASSIGGLEQFF. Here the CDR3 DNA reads TGTGCCAGTAGTATAGGGGGTTTAGAGCAGTTCTTC.

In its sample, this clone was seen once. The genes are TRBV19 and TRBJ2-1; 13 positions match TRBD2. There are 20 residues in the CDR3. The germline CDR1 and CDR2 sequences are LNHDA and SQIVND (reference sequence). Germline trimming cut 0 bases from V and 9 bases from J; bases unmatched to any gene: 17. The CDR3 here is CASSIEGQTSGRSFRGEQFF. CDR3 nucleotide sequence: TGTGCCAGTAGTATAGAGGGACAGACTAGCGGGAGGTCCTTTAGGGGTGAGCAGTTCTTC.

The CDR3 DNA is TGTGCCAGCAAGGGGGCTGAAGCTTTCTTT. Residues: CASKGAEAFF. The V and J genes are TRBV2 and TRBJ1-1; perhaps TRBD1 as D (6 bases). The CDR3 loop spans 10 amino acids. V was trimmed by 7 bases and J by 6 bases, leaving 6 bases between them. CDR1 and CDR2 from the germline V gene are SNHLY and FYNNEI.

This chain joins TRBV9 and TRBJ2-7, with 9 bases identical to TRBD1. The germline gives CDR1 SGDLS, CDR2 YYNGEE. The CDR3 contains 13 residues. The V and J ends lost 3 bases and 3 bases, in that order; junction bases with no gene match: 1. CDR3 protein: CASSGGQGYEQYF. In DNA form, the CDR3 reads TGTGCCAGCAGCGGGGGACAGGGCTACGAGCAGTACTTC. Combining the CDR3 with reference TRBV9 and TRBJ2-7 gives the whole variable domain DSGVTQTPKHLITATGQRVTLRCSPRSGDLSVYWYQQSLDQGLQFLIQYYNGEERAKGNILERFSAQQFPDLHSELNLSSLELGDSALYFCASSGGQGYEQYFGPGTRLTVT.

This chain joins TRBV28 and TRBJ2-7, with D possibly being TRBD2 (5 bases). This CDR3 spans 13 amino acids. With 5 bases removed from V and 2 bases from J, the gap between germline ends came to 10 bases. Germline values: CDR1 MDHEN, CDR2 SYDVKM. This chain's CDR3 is CASSIRGTYEQYF. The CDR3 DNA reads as TGTGCCAGCAGTATCAGAGGGACCTACGAGCAGTACTTC.

CDR3 coding DNA: TGTGCCAGCTCACCACCCGGAAGGGGGCGAACAGATGAGCAGTTCTTC. Translation: CASSPPGRGRTDEQFF. The chain combines TRBV18 with TRBJ2-1; 7 nucleotides match TRBD1. This CDR3 is 16 amino acids long. Germline CDR1 reads KGHSH; CDR2 reads LQKENI. Trimming cost V 0 bases and J 8 bases; bases outside gene matches: 10. Complete variable domain (other parts from reference TRBV18 and TRBJ2-1): NAGVMQNPRHLVRRRGQEARLRCSPMKGHSHVYWYRQLPEEGLKFMVYLQKENIIDESGMPKERFSAEFPKEGPSILRIQQVVRGDSAAYFCASSPPGRGRTDEQFFGPGTRLTVL.

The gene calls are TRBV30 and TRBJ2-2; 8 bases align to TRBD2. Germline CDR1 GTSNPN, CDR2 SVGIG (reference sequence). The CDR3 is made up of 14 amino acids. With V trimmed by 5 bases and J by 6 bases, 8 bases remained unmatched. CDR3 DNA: TGTGCCTGGCTGAGCGGGAGTGTCGCCGGGGAGCTGTTTTTT. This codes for CAWLSGSVAGELFF. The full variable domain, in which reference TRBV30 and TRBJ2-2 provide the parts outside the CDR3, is SQTIHQWPATLVQPVGSPLSLECTVEGTSNPNLYWYRQAAGRGLQLLFYSVGIGQISSEVPQNLSASRPQDRQFILSSKKLLLSDSGFYLCAWLSGSVAGELFFGEGSRLTVL.

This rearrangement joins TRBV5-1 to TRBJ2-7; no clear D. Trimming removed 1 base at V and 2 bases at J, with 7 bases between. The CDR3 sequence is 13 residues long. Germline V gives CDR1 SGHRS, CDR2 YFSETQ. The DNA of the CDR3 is TGCGCCAGCAGCTTGACCAGAACCTACGAGCAGTACTTC. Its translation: CASSLTRTYEQYF.

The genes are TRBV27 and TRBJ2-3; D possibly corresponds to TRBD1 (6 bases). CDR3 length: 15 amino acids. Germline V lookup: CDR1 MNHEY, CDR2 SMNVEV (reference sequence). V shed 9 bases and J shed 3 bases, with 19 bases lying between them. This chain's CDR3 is CASSPGTTNTDTQYF. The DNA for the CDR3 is TGTGCCAGTTCCCCGGGGACAACTAATACAGATACGCAGTATTTT.

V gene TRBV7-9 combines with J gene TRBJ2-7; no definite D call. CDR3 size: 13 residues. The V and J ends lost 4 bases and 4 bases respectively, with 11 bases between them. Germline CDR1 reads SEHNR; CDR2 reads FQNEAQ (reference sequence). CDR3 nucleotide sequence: TGTGCCAGCAGCTCGAAAAGTTCTTACGAGCAGTACTTC. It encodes CASSSKSSYEQYF.

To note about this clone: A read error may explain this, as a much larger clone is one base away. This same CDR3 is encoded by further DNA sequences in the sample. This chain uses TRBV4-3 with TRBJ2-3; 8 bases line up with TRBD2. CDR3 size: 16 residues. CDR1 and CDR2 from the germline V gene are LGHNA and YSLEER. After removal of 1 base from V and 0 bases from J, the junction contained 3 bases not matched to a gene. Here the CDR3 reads CASSQAPSGSTDTQYF. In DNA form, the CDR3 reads TGCGCCAGCAGCCAAGCCCCTAGCGGGAGCACAGATACGCAGTATTTT.

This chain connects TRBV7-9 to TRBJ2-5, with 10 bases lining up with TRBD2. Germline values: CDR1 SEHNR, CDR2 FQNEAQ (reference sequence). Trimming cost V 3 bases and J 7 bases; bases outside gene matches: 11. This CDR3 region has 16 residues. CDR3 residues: CASSFAASGSRWTQYF. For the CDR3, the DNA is TGTGCCAGCAGCTTCGCGGCTAGCGGGAGTAGGTGGACCCAGTACTTC. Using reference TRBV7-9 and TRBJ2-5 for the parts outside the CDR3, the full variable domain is DTGVSQNPRHKITKRGQNVTFRCDPISEHNRLYWYRQTLGQGPEFLTYFQNEAQLEKSRLLSDRFSAERPKGSFSTLEIQRTEQGDSAMYLCASSFAASGSRWTQYFGPGTRLLVL.

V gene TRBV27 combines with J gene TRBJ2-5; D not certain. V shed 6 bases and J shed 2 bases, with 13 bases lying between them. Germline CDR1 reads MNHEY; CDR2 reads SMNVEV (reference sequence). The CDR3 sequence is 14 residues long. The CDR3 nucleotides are TGTGCCAGCAGAGAACTTTTATCTCAAGAGACCCAGTACTTC. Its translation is CASRELLSQETQYF.

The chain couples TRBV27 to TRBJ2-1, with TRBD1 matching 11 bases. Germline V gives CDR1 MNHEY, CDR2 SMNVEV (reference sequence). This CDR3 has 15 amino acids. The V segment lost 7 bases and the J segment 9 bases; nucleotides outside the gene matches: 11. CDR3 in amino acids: CASKAGTGGRGEQFF. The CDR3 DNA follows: TGTGCCAGCAAGGCCGGGACAGGGGGAAGAGGTGAGCAGTTCTTC.

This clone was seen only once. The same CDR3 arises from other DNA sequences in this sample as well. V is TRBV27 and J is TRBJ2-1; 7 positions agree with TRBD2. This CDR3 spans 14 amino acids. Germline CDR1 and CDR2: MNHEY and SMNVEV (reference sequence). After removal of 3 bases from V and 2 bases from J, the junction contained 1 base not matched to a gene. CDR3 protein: CASSLAGAYNEQFF. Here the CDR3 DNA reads TGTGCCAGCAGTTTGGCGGGAGCCTACAATGAGCAGTTCTTC.

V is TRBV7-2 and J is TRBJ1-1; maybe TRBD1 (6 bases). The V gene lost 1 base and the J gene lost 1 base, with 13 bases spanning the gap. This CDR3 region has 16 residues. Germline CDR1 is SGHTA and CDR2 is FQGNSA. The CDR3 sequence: CASSLGGQPGNTEAFF. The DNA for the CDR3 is TGTGCCAGCAGCTTAGGAGGACAGCCTGGGAACACTGAAGCTTTCTTT.

The CDR3 protein is CASSELAVGVGFTDTQYF. The CDR3 DNA is TGTGCCAGCAGCGAACTAGCGGTCGGAGTGGGCTTCACAGATACGCAGTATTTT. The V call is TRBV11-2, the J call TRBJ2-3; 8 bases map to TRBD2. With 5 bases clipped from V and 2 bases from J, the junction kept 15 bases outside the gene matches. Germline V gene sequence: CDR1 SGHAT, CDR2 FQNNGV. The CDR3 is made up of 18 amino acids.

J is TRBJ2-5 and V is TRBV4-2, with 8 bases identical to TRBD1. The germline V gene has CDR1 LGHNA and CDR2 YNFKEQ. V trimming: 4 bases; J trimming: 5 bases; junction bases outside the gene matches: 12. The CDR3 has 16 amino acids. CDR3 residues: CASSPGGQGAQETQYF. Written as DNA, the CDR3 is TGTGCCAGCAGCCCAGGAGGTCAGGGGGCGCAGGAGACCCAGTACTTC.

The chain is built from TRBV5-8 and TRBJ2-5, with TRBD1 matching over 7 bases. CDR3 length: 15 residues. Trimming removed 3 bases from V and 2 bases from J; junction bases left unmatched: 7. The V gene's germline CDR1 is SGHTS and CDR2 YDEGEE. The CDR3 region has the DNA TGTGCCAGCAGCTCCTCCGACAGGGCTCAAGAGACCCAGTACTTC. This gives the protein CASSSSDRAQETQYF. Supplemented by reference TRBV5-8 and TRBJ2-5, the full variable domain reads EAGVTQSPTHLIKTRGQQATLRCSPISGHTSVYWYQQALGLGLQFLLWYDEGEERNRGNFPPRFSGRQFPNYSSELNVNALELEDSALYLCASSSSDRAQETQYFGPGTRLLVL.

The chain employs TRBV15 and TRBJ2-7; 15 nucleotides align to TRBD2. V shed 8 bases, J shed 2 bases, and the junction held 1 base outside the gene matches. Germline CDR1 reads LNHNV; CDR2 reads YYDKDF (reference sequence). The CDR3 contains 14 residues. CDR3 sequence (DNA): TGTGCCACCGGGACTAGCGGGAGGACCTACGAGCAGTACTTC. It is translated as CATGTSGRTYEQYF. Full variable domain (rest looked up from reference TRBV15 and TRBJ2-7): DAMVIQNPRYQVTQFGKPVTLSCSQTLNHNVMYWYQQKSSQAPKLLFHYYDKDFNNEADTPDNFQSRRPNTSFCFLDIRSPGLGDTAMYLCATGTSGRTYEQYFGPGTRLTVT.

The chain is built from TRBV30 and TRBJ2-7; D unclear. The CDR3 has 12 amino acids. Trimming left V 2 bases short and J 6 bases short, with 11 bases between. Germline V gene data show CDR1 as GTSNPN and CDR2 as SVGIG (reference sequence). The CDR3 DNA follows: TGTGCCTGGAGTCCAACGCCTCTCGAGCAGTACTTC. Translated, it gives CAWSPTPLEQYF.

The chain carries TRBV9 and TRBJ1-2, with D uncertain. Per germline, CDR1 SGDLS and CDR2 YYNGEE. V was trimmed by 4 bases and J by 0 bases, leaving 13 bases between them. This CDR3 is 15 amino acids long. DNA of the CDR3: TGTGCCAGCAGCCCGAGAACCAGCCCTAACTATGGCTACACCTTC. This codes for CASSPRTSPNYGYTF.

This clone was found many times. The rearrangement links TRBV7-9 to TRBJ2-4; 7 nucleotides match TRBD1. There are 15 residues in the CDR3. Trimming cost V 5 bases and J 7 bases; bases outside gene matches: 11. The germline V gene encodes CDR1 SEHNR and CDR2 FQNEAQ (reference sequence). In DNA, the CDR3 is TGTGCCAGCAGCCGGACGTCGGGCAGGGGGAACATTCAGTACTTC. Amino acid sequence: CASSRTSGRGNIQYF.

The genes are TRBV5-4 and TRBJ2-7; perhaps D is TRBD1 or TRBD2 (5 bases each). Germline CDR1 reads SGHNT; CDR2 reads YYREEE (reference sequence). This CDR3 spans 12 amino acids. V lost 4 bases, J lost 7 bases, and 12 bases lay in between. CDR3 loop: CASSHRDGEQYF. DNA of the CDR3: TGTGCCAGCAGCCACCGGGACGGTGAGCAGTACTTC.

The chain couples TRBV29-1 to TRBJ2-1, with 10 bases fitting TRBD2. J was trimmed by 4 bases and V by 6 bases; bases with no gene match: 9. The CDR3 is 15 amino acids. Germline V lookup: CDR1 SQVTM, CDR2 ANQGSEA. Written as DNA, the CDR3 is TGCAGCGTAAACCCCGGGACTAGCGCGTACAATGAGCAGTTCTTC. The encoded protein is CSVNPGTSAYNEQFF.

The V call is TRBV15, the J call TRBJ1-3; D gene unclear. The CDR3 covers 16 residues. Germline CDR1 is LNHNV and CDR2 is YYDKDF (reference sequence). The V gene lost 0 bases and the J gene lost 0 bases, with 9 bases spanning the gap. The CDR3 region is CATSRDRRSSGNTIYF. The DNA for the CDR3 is TGTGCCACCAGCAGAGATAGGCGAAGCTCTGGAAACACCATATATTTT.

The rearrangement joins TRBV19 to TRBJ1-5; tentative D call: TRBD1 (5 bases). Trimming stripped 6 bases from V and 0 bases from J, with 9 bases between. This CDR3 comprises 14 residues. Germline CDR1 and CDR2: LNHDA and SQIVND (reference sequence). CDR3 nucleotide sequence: TGTGCCAGTAGGTGGGGCTCTAGCAATCAGCCCCAGCATTTT. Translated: CASRWGSSNQPQHF.

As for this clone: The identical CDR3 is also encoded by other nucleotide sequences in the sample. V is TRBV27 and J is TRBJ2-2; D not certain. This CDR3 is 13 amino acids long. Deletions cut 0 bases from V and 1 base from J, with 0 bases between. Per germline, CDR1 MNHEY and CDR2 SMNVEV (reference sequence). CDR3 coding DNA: TGTGCCAGCAGTTTATCGAACACCGGGGAGCTGTTTTTT. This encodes CASSLSNTGELFF.

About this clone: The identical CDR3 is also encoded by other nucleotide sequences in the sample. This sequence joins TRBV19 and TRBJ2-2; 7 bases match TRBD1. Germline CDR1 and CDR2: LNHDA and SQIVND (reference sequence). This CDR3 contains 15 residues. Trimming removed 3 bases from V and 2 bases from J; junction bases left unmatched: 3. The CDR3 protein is CASSIWTGNTGELFF. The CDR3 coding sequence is TGTGCCAGTAGTATCTGGACAGGAAACACCGGGGAGCTGTTTTTT.

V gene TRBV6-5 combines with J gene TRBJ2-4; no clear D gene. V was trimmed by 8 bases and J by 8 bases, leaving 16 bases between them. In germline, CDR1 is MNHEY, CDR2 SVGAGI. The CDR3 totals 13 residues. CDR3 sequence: CASALVVADIQYF. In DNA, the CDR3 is TGTGCCAGCGCGTTAGTTGTTGCCGACATTCAGTACTTC.